The clone carrying this T cell receptor (beta chain) has just a few counts. Its specificity is not known. The CDR3 is 14 amino acids. Germline V gene sequence: CDR1 MNHNS, CDR2 SASEGT. The V and J ends lost 3 bases and 4 bases respectively, with 12 bases between them. The data were obtained in a study of shared clonotypes between healthy human individuals. At the level of the study: The donor pool was made up of a couple of women and a few men aged 18 to 49.

From CD4+ cells came CD45RA+ naive and CD45RA-negative memory subsets. TCRdb keeps only in-frame clones here, not all; method: immunoSEQ multiplex PCR. The data contain some 900,000 clones, more than 75% of them singletons. Study-wide results and caveats: Around 5% was the fraction of naive CD4 clonotypes found shared across a few donors.

The chain combines TRBV6-1 with TRBJ1-2; TRBD1 might be the D (5 bases). The sample consisted of memory CD4+ T cells sorted from blood. The sample's subset: CD45RA-negative fraction. This TCR was sampled from a man between 18 and 29 years old in good health. CDR3 region: CASSDWDPSYGYTF. The CDR3 DNA reads TGTGCCAGCAGTGATTGGGACCCAAGCTATGGCTACACCTTC.